This T cell receptor beta chain was found in a study of T cell repertoires in aging, cancer and after chemotherapy. Study as a whole: Over several months to years, re-sampled healthy donor repertoires clearly shared clones. The full dataset contained roughly 8.8 million TCR reads.

Concerning this clonotype: The antigen is undetermined.

Whole-study results and caveats: Age-matched healthy donors had significantly more diverse, less clonal blood TCR repertoires than untreated cancer patients.

A mixed TRB-A/B primer pool amplified rearranged TRB by multiplex touch-down PCR. TCRdb called the multiplex PCR reads again in MiXCR, with one record for every CDR3 protein. Here the sample spans 8,500 to 13,000 distinct CDR3 sequences, roughly 32% being singletons. Amplification of TCR beta used genomic DNA extracted from peripheral blood. The germline CDR1 and CDR2 sequences are SGHRS and YFSETQ. J lost 1 base, V lost 6 bases, and 2 bases had no gene match. The CDR3 contains 13 residues. The receptor's source is a human donor in good health. Sequencing input: blood. The V call is TRBV5-1, the J call TRBJ2-7; 9 bases are shared with TRBD1. The CDR3, as DNA: TGCGCCAGCACTGGGACAGGGTCCTACGAGCAGTACTTC. The encoded protein is CASTGTGSYEQYF. The variable domain in full, completed from reference TRBV5-1 and TRBJ2-7, reads KAGVTQTPRYLIKTRGQQVTLSCSPISGHRSVSWYQQTPGQGLQFLFEYFSETQRNKGNFPGRFSGRQFSNSRSEMNVSTLELGDSALYLCASTGTGSYEQYFGPGTRLTVT.